This TCR beta chain comes out of a study of blood T cells in healthy people across ages. The authors ran a second PCR of about 6 to 12 cycles using a sample-barcoded 5' primer and a J-beta primer mix. TCRdb redid the calling of the 5' RACE reads with MiXCR, one entry per CDR3 protein. The profile shows some 560,000 distinct CDR3 sequences, about 25% of them singletons. The germline V gene has CDR1 DFQATT and CDR2 SNEGSKA (reference sequence). The CDR3 consists of 15 residues. J gave up 9 bases and V 5 bases, and 16 bases lay outside the gene matches. This clonotype was observed a few times. These records were also assigned to another study, of T cells of mothers and their children. In that study: No clones detected were persistent microchimeric T cell clones.

The source of this sequence is a boy between 2 and 10 years old in good health. The sample comprised blood. The chain has TRBV20-1 and TRBJ2-5; TRBD1 aligns across 9 bases. CDR3 coding DNA: TGCAGTGCTCAAGCCGGGACAGGGCCTCGGGGGGCCCAGTACTTC. Translated, it gives CSAQAGTGPRGAQYF.